This record covers a single TCR beta chain. In the study's own analysis: Reference gene primer amplification yielded estimated nucleated cell counts. Profiling relied on immunoSEQ multiplex PCR, and the TCRdb table lists in-frame clones only, not all of them. V and J calls and clone size are given by that table; D and trimming were obtained from the DNA. The repertoire holds approximately 200,000 clones, approximately 90% seen once, with roughly 6.2% in the top ten. V lost 1 base and J lost 2, with 10 bases in between. The CDR3 runs 16 residues. Per germline, CDR1 SGHRS and CDR2 YFSETQ. This entry belongs to a study of blood T cell repertoires in COVID-19. Overall study context: COVID-19 samples from acute and convalescent phases originated in the United States, Italy and Spain. PBMCs, B-cell-depleted T cells, or T cells provided the cDNA or gDNA that made up the material.

The receptor was derived from a man aged 60-69 years who had recovered from COVID-19. The chain recombines TRBV5-1 with TRBJ2-6; D is perhaps TRBD1 (6 bases). The sequencing sample was made of peripheral blood. CDR3 DNA sequence: TGCGCCAGCAGCTTGCAGGCAGGGGCTGGGGCCAACGTCCTGACTTTC. Its protein product is CASSLQAGAGANVLTF.